The 29 T cell receptor beta chains given below trace back to one sample, sequenced in a study of human T cells and chemical hapten exposure. MiXCR was run by TCRdb on the RACE reads, yielding one entry per CDR3 protein. The sample holds approximately 75,000 distinct CDR3 sequences, 6.5% to 10% seen once. The time point is: patch test 2, 6 weeks after DPC sensitization. Documented treatment: therapeutic diphenylcyclopropenone sensitization with weekly scalp DPC. Sequences were derived from whole blood, sampled in connection with sensitization to the hapten diphenylcyclopropenone (DPC). Receptor source: a woman aged 45-65 years with alopecia areata. Some clones in this sample may be carry-over from other donors' samples.

The sample holds many counts of this clonotype. The chain couples TRBV29-1 to TRBJ1-5; D unresolved. CDR1 and CDR2 (germline): SQVTM, ANQGSEA. The CDR3 covers 13 residues. V shed 5 bases and J shed 6 bases, with 14 bases lying between them. The CDR3 region has the DNA TGCAGCGTTCTTGTCACAGCCGGTCAGCCCCAGCATTTT. This gives the protein CSVLVTAGQPQHF.

The chain has TRBV5-6 and TRBJ1-1; 9 nucleotides line up with TRBD1. This CDR3 has 15 residues. The J segment lost 7 bases and the V segment lost 4 bases, leaving 11 bases of the junction unmatched. Germline V CDR1 and CDR2: SGHDT, YYEEEE. CDR3 loop: CASSPGPGQGLEAFF. CDR3 bases: TGTGCCAGCAGCCCCGGCCCGGGACAGGGCCTTGAAGCTTTCTTT. The full variable domain, with the rest looked up from reference TRBV5-6 and TRBJ1-1, is DAGVTQSPTHLIKTRGQQVTLRCSPKSGHDTVSWYQQALGQGPQFIFQYYEEEERQRGNFPDRFSGHQFPNYSSELNVNALLLGDSALYLCASSPGPGQGLEAFFGQGTRLTVV.

In this sample, this clonotype turned up a few times. The CDR3 coding sequence is TGTGCCAGTAGTATAGGCTTCCCGGCGAATGAGCAGTTCTTC. Amino acids: CASSIGFPANEQFF. This chain joins TRBV19 and TRBJ2-1; D is uncertain. Between the trimmed V and J ends, which lost 1 base and 7 bases, there was a span of 11 bases. Germline assignment: CDR1 LNHDA and CDR2 SQIVND (reference sequence). The CDR3 runs to 14 residues.

The V gene is TRBV7-2, the J gene TRBJ2-3; TRBD2 matches 8 bases. Germline V lookup: CDR1 SGHTA, CDR2 FQGNSA. There are 16 residues in the CDR3. V lost 3 bases, J lost 3 bases, and 8 bases stayed unmatched. CDR3 nucleotide sequence: TGTGCCAGCAGCTTGGGGCAAAGCGGGAGAACAGATACGCAGTATTTT. Its translation: CASSLGQSGRTDTQYF.

The genes are TRBV20-1 and TRBJ2-3; TRBD2 might be the D (6 bases). The CDR3 extends over 14 amino acids. CDR1 and CDR2 from the germline V gene are DFQATT and SNEGSKA (reference sequence). Trimming took off 3 bases at V and 0 bases at J, with 10 bases between the two ends. The CDR3 loop is CSARGGDSTDTQYF. The DNA for the CDR3 is TGCAGTGCTAGGGGAGGTGACAGCACAGATACGCAGTATTTT.

This clonotype has more than one count but fewer than ten. V and J are TRBV10-3 and TRBJ2-6, with 7 bases lining up with TRBD2. The CDR3 totals 16 residues. Germline V gene data show CDR1 as ENHRY and CDR2 as SYGVKD. The V segment lost 2 bases and the J segment 5 bases; nucleotides outside the gene matches: 6. As DNA, the CDR3 is TGTGCCATCAGTGAGACAGCGGGGATTAGGGCCAACGTCCTGACTTTC. Encoded protein: CAISETAGIRANVLTF.

This clonotype was observed a handful of times. The chain uses TRBV5-1 and TRBJ2-7; 8 bases are shared with TRBD1. Trimming at V came to 4 bases and at J to 0 bases, leaving 6 bases not matched to a gene. The germline CDR1 and CDR2 sequences are SGHRS and YFSETQ. The CDR3 spans 15 residues. CDR3 amino acids: CASSIRTGSSYEQYF. The DNA of the CDR3 is TGCGCCAGCAGCATACGGACAGGGAGCTCCTACGAGCAGTACTTC.

In this sample, this clonotype turned up many times. V is TRBV5-1 and J is TRBJ1-1, with D unclear. The length of the CDR3 is 13 residues. Trimming took off 0 bases at V and 3 bases at J, with 6 bases between the two ends. Germline V CDR1 and CDR2: SGHRS, YFSETQ. CDR3 amino acids: CASSLVLDTEAFF. CDR3 nucleotides: TGCGCCAGCAGCTTGGTTCTGGACACTGAAGCTTTCTTT.

This clonotype showed up many times. This chain uses TRBV29-1 with TRBJ2-7; 12 bases map to TRBD2. J gave up 2 bases and V 4 bases, and 9 bases lay outside the gene matches. In germline, CDR1 is SQVTM, CDR2 ANQGSEA. This CDR3 region has 16 residues. CDR3 residues: CSVGYSTSGGAYEQYF. CDR3 coding DNA: TGCAGCGTTGGCTATTCGACTAGCGGGGGTGCCTACGAGCAGTACTTC.

The chain recombines TRBV18 with TRBJ1-1; the D gene is possibly TRBD1 (5 bases). This CDR3 is built from 14 residues. CDR1 and CDR2 (germline): KGHSH, LQKENI. Trimming removed 11 bases from V and 3 bases from J, with 19 bases in between. This CDR3 is CAASGGVTYTEAFF. The CDR3 nucleotides read TGTGCCGCATCGGGAGGGGTTACGTACACTGAAGCTTTCTTT.

This clonotype was seen only a few times. This chain uses TRBV2 with TRBJ2-2; a possible D gene is TRBD2 (7 bases). The ends were cut back, 4 bases at V and 3 bases at J, with 12 bases in the middle. CDR1 and CDR2 (germline): SNHLY, FYNNEI. There are 15 residues in the CDR3. In nucleotides, the CDR3 is TGTGCCAGCAGTGGGGGGCTAGCGGACACCGGGGAGCTGTTTTTT. Amino acid sequence: CASSGGLADTGELFF.

This chain connects TRBV24-1 to TRBJ2-1; tentatively, D is TRBD2 (6 bases). Germline CDR1 and CDR2: KGHDR and SFDVKD. CDR3 length equals 15 residues. With 3 bases removed from V and 2 bases from J, the gap between germline ends came to 10 bases. CDR3: CATSDPRGAYNEQFF. The DNA of the CDR3 is TGTGCCACCAGTGATCCGCGGGGCGCCTACAATGAGCAGTTCTTC.

This clonotype was seen ten or more times. V usage is TRBV6-2 or TRBV6-3 and J usage is TRBJ1-1; D is ambiguous. Trimming took 5 bases from V and 5 from J, leaving 15 bases between them. Per the germline V gene, CDR1 is MNHEY and CDR2 is SVGEGT. CDR3 length equals 14 residues. The chain's CDR3 is CASSLTLTITEAFF. The CDR3 nucleotides read TGTGCCAGCAGTCTGACACTTACGATTACTGAAGCTTTCTTT.

The rearrangement uses TRBV12-3 or TRBV12-4 and TRBJ2-3, with D unclear. CDR3 length: 11 residues. Between the trimmed V and J ends, which lost 3 bases and 6 bases, there was a span of 4 bases. In DNA, the CDR3 is TGTGCCAGCAGTTTGAAGGATACGCAGTATTTT. As protein: CASSLKDTQYF.

This chain connects TRBV5-5 to TRBJ2-3, with D possibly TRBD2 on 5 matching bases. Trimming stripped 2 bases from V and 0 bases from J, with 10 bases between. The CDR3 consists of 15 residues. The germline V gene encodes CDR1 SGHKS and CDR2 YYEKEE (reference sequence). The CDR3: CASSFSGSSTDTQYF. DNA of the CDR3: TGTGCCAGCAGCTTCAGCGGTTCCAGCACAGATACGCAGTATTTT. The variable domain in full, with the rest retrieved from reference TRBV5-5 and TRBJ2-3, is DAGVTQSPTHLIKTRGQQVTLRCSPISGHKSVSWYQQVLGQGPQFIFQYYEKEERGRGNFPDRFSARQFPNYSSELNVNALLLGDSALYLCASSFSGSSTDTQYFGPGTRLTVL.

This clonotype was counted ten times or more. CDR3 in amino acids: CSARDQRGTERNSPLHF. DNA of the CDR3: TGCAGTGCCCGGGACCAACGAGGGACGGAAAGAAATTCACCCCTCCACTTT. The chain employs TRBV20-1 and TRBJ1-6; D is possibly TRBD1 (5 bases). The CDR3 has 17 amino acids. Per germline, CDR1 DFQATT and CDR2 SNEGSKA (reference sequence). The ends were cut back, 6 bases at V and 7 bases at J, with 25 bases in the middle.

The chain links TRBV7-9 to TRBJ1-4; 8 bases fit TRBD1. In germline, CDR1 is SEHNR, CDR2 FQNEAQ (reference sequence). V lost 2 bases, J lost 8 bases, and 10 bases stayed unmatched. The CDR3 has 16 residues. As DNA, the CDR3 is TGTGCCAGCAGCTTATTCCGAGGACAGGGAGGGGAAAAACTGTTTTTT. This encodes CASSLFRGQGGEKLFF.

This chain joins TRBV5-1 and TRBJ1-1; D possibly corresponds to TRBD1 (5 bases). CDR1 is SGHRS and CDR2 is YFSETQ in the germline V gene. V shed 4 bases and J shed 5 bases, with 15 bases lying between them. The CDR3 has 14 amino acids. Here the CDR3 reads CASSPREEWTEAFF. In DNA form, the CDR3 reads TGCGCCAGCAGCCCCAGGGAAGAGTGGACTGAAGCTTTCTTT.

In its sample, this clonotype was seen many times. The CDR3 nucleotides are TGCGCCAGCAGCATAGGGGGGACTGAAGCTTTCTTT. This sequence encodes CASSIGGTEAFF. The chain has TRBV5-1 and TRBJ1-1; maybe TRBD1 (6 bases). This CDR3 has 12 residues. The germline gives CDR1 SGHRS, CDR2 YFSETQ. V lost 4 bases and J 5 bases, leaving 9 bases between the germline ends. Full variable domain (remainder filled in from reference TRBV5-1 and TRBJ1-1): KAGVTQTPRYLIKTRGQQVTLSCSPISGHRSVSWYQQTPGQGLQFLFEYFSETQRNKGNFPGRFSGRQFSNSRSEMNVSTLELGDSALYLCASSIGGTEAFFGQGTRLTVV.

This chain links TRBV12-5 with TRBJ1-1; D is ambiguous. Germline loops: CDR1 LGHNT, CDR2 FRNRAP. This CDR3 is 11 amino acids long. The V gene lost 5 bases and the J gene lost 1 base, with 2 bases spanning the gap. CDR3 in amino acids: CASGRNTEAFF. The CDR3 DNA follows: TGTGCTAGTGGTAGGAACACTGAAGCTTTCTTT.

This clonotype was detected only a few times. The chain employs TRBV19 and TRBJ1-6; 9 bases are a match to TRBD1. Per the germline V gene, CDR1 is LNHDA and CDR2 is SQIVND (reference sequence). The junction had 8 bases not matched to a gene; V was cut back by 10 bases and J by 7 bases. The CDR3 totals 14 residues. CDR3 DNA sequence: TGTGCCACAACAGGGGGCGCATGGAATTCACCCCTCCACTTT. It yields the protein CATTGGAWNSPLHF.

The chain has TRBV2 and TRBJ1-6, with TRBD1 matching over 7 bases. V trimming: 10 bases; J trimming: 7 bases; junction bases outside the gene matches: 7. The CDR3 is 13 amino acids. Germline CDR1 SNHLY, CDR2 FYNNEI. DNA of the CDR3: TGTGCCACCTCCGGGACAGAGAATTCACCCCTCCACTTT. This sequence encodes CATSGTENSPLHF.

This clonotype occurred a few times. V gene TRBV6-5 combines with J gene TRBJ2-3; 10 bases are a match to TRBD2. With 4 bases clipped from V and 4 bases from J, the junction kept 2 bases outside the gene matches. Germline CDR1 is MNHEY and CDR2 is SVGAGI. The CDR3 has 14 residues. CDR3 DNA: TGTGCCAGCAGTTTCACTAGCGGGGCAGATACGCAGTATTTT. Protein: CASSFTSGADTQYF.

The sample holds many counts of this clonotype. The V and J genes are TRBV27 and TRBJ2-6, with D tentatively TRBD2 (5 bases). V was clipped by 5 bases and J by 1 base, with 9 bases between them. CDR1 MNHEY and CDR2 SMNVEV come from the germline V gene (reference sequence). The CDR3 consists of 15 residues. As DNA, the CDR3 is TGTGCCAGCAGTCGGGGTGGATCTGGGGCCAACGTCCTGACTTTC. Amino acid sequence: CASSRGGSGANVLTF. The full variable domain, completed using reference TRBV27 and TRBJ2-6, is EAQVTQNPRYLITVTGKKLTVTCSQNMNHEYMSWYRQDPGLGLRQIYYSMNVEVTDKGDVPEGYKVSRKEKRNFPLILESPSPNQTSLYFCASSRGGSGANVLTFGAGSRLTVL.

A remark on this clonotype: At one boundary the junction diverges from the germline segment, which might be a read error. The CDR3 DNA reads as TGCGCCGGCAGCTTGGCCGAGGCAGGGGGCACTGAAGCTTTCTTT. Translated: CAGSLAEAGGTEAFF. This chain links TRBV5-1 with TRBJ1-1, with TRBD1 identical over 7 bases. Germline lookup yields CDR1 SGHRS and CDR2 YFSETQ. This CDR3 region has 15 residues.

Comments on this clonotype: A read error may be the cause here, since a much bigger clone is one base away. The chain couples TRBV7-2 to TRBJ1-2, with D perhaps TRBD1 (5 bases). Germline assignment: CDR1 SGHTA and CDR2 FQGNSA. There are 15 residues in the CDR3. The V end lost 2 bases, the J end lost 5 bases, and 15 bases lay between the germline ends. The CDR3 DNA reads as TGTGCCAGCAGCTTATGGGGGTCCGATGGGTATGGCTACACCTTC. Its translation is CASSLWGSDGYGYTF.

The V gene is TRBV19, the J gene TRBJ1-5; 8 nucleotides line up with TRBD1. The CDR3 covers 15 residues. The trim removed 5 bases at V and 1 base at J, leaving 4 bases unmatched. Germline CDR1 is LNHDA and CDR2 is SQIVND (reference sequence). CDR3: CASSGDRMSNQPQHF. The CDR3, as DNA: TGTGCCAGTAGTGGGGACAGGATGAGCAATCAGCCCCAGCATTTT.

This clonotype was observed many times. The J gene is TRBJ2-7, the V gene TRBV27, with TRBD1 identical over 9 bases. Germline trimming cut 5 bases from V and 2 bases from J; bases unmatched to any gene: 4. Looked up from germline, CDR1 is MNHEY and CDR2 is SMNVEV (reference sequence). The CDR3 spans 14 residues. CDR3 in amino acids: CASSRQGGAYEQYF. Written as DNA, the CDR3 is TGTGCCAGCAGTAGACAGGGGGGCGCCTACGAGCAGTACTTC.

This rearrangement joins TRBV7-2 to TRBJ2-1, with D maybe TRBD1 (5 bases). The CDR3 sequence is 13 residues long. V was trimmed by 1 base and J by 8 bases, leaving 9 bases between them. Germline-derived CDR1 and CDR2 are SGHTA and FQGNSA. CDR3 amino acids: CASSLGGIYEQFF. The CDR3 DNA is TGTGCCAGCAGCTTAGGGGGCATCTATGAGCAGTTCTTC.